Below are 16 T cell receptor beta chains sequenced from a single sample in a study of blood T cells in healthy people across ages. Through a sample-barcoded 5' primer and a J-beta primer mix, a second PCR was run for roughly 7 to 12 cycles. TCRdb re-derived calls from the 5' RACE reads in MiXCR, one entry per CDR3 protein. Of roughly 1.7 million distinct CDR3 sequences in the sample, approximately 32% were seen once. The sample taken for sequencing was blood. The origin of the receptors is a woman in her thirties in good health.

The rearrangement links TRBV3-1 to TRBJ2-5; perhaps TRBD2 as D (5 bases). This CDR3 comprises 17 residues. The V end was cut by 2 bases, the J end by 1 base, with 17 bases between. Germline V lookup: CDR1 LGHDT, CDR2 YNNKEL (reference sequence). The CDR3 reads CASSQRLPGLAQETQYF. CDR3 DNA: TGTGCCAGCAGCCAAAGACTGCCCGGGCTAGCCCAAGAGACCCAGTACTTC.

There are a few counts of this clonotype. The gene calls are TRBV11-1 and TRBJ2-7; 8 bases are shared with TRBD1. Germline V lookup: CDR1 SGHAT, CDR2 FQDESV (reference sequence). J was trimmed by 3 bases and V by 3 bases; bases with no gene match: 7. The CDR3 totals 15 residues. The CDR3, as DNA: TGTGCCAGCAGCTTCGGACAGGGCGCACACTACGAGCAGTACTTC. It is translated as CASSFGQGAHYEQYF.

This clonotype was counted ten times or more. J is TRBJ2-3 and V is TRBV4-1; D remains unclear. V shed 0 bases and J shed 2 bases, with 9 bases lying between them. Germline assignment: CDR1 MGHRA and CDR2 YSYEKL. The CDR3 loop spans 15 amino acids. CDR3 amino acids: CASSQDRALTDTQYF. CDR3 coding DNA: TGCGCCAGCAGCCAAGATCGAGCCCTCACAGATACGCAGTATTTT.

At least ten counts were recorded for this clonotype. The chain recombines TRBV7-3 with TRBJ2-6, with a weak D call TRBD2 (6 bases). Germline CDR1 and CDR2: SGHTA and FQGTGA. V shed 6 bases and J shed 4 bases, with 13 bases lying between them. The CDR3 is 15 residues long. The chain's CDR3 is CASSHGSGGANVLTF. In DNA, the CDR3 is TGTGCCAGCAGTCACGGGAGTGGCGGGGCCAACGTCCTGACTTTC.

This clonotype came up once. The V call is TRBV4-1, the J call TRBJ1-5; D uncertain. This CDR3 has 19 amino acids. V was pared by 3 bases and J by 6 bases, with 27 bases between. Germline assignment: CDR1 MGHRA and CDR2 YSYEKL. The CDR3 is CASSHDREERRGSSQPQHF. DNA for the CDR3: TGCGCCAGCAGCCACGACCGCGAGGAGAGGCGTGGCTCCAGTCAGCCCCAGCATTTT.

Only one count was recorded for this clonotype. The rearrangement links TRBV7-6 to TRBJ2-5; 9 bases match TRBD1. Germline-derived CDR1 and CDR2 are SGHVS and FNYEAQ. Trimming removed 5 bases from V and 2 bases from J; junction bases left unmatched: 6. The length of the CDR3 is 15 residues. Here the CDR3 DNA reads TGTGCCAGCAGCCCCGAGGGACAGGGACAAGAGACCCAGTACTTC. This sequence encodes CASSPEGQGQETQYF.

This clonotype was seen only a few times. The chain uses TRBV12-5 and TRBJ2-1; D is perhaps TRBD2 (6 bases). The CDR3 extends over 14 amino acids. V lost 1 base to trimming and J lost 7 bases, with 11 bases between them. The germline V gene encodes CDR1 LGHNT and CDR2 FRNRAP. CDR3 amino acids: CASGLAGGSNEQFF. As DNA, the CDR3 is TGTGCTAGTGGTTTGGCCGGAGGGTCTAATGAGCAGTTCTTC.

This clonotype was found a few times. The chain is built from TRBV5-1 and TRBJ2-1, with D hard to call. Between the trimmed V and J ends, which lost 1 base and 4 bases, there was a span of 6 bases. The CDR3 spans 13 residues. Germline values: CDR1 SGHRS, CDR2 YFSETQ. This CDR3 reads CASSLPQYNEQFF. The CDR3 DNA follows: TGCGCCAGCAGCTTGCCACAATACAATGAGCAGTTCTTC.

This clonotype was detected a few times. The chain couples TRBV28 to TRBJ2-7, with D possibly being TRBD2 (6 bases). There are 12 residues in the CDR3. Germline V lookup: CDR1 MDHEN, CDR2 SYDVKM. Deletions cut 6 bases from V and 5 bases from J, with 11 bases between. The CDR3: CASRPPSDEQYF. CDR3 coding DNA: TGTGCCAGCAGACCTCCTAGCGACGAGCAGTACTTC.

This clonotype was seen only a few times. This CDR3 is CSARPKTEIYGYTF. CDR3 coding DNA: TGCAGTGCTAGACCGAAGACAGAGATCTATGGCTACACCTTC. The chain recombines TRBV20-1 with TRBJ1-2; D might be TRBD1 (5 bases). CDR1 is DFQATT, CDR2 SNEGSKA, per germline (reference sequence). V lost 2 bases to trimming and J lost 4 bases, with 14 bases between them. This CDR3 is built from 14 residues.

The table lists this clonotype with a few counts. The CDR3 here is CASSQGQVDGYTF. Here the CDR3 DNA reads TGCGCCAGCAGCCAAGGACAGGTAGATGGCTACACCTTC. The V gene is TRBV4-1, the J gene TRBJ1-2; perhaps TRBD1 as D (6 bases). CDR3 size: 13 residues. The V and J ends lost 1 base and 6 bases respectively, with 9 bases between them. In germline, CDR1 is MGHRA, CDR2 YSYEKL.

This clonotype was observed many times. This chain uses TRBV10-3 with TRBJ2-5; perhaps TRBD2 as D (6 bases). Between the trimmed V and J ends, which lost 2 bases and 1 base, there was a span of 11 bases. The CDR3 loop spans 15 amino acids. Germline values: CDR1 ENHRY, CDR2 SYGVKD. CDR3 DNA sequence: TGTGCCATCAGTGAGCCCCCCGGGGGCCAAGAGACCCAGTACTTC. Its protein is CAISEPPGGQETQYF.

This clonotype was detected many times. V and J are TRBV5-1 and TRBJ2-7; no firm D call. Germline V gene sequence: CDR1 SGHRS, CDR2 YFSETQ. V gave up 0 bases and J gave up 5 bases, with 12 bases separating them. CDR3 length: 14 amino acids. The CDR3 sequence: CASSLAGQNDEQYF. The CDR3 bases are TGCGCCAGCAGCTTGGCCGGGCAGAATGACGAGCAGTACTTC.

A few counts support this clonotype. The V gene is TRBV5-1, the J gene TRBJ1-1, with no clear D. The V end was cut by 4 bases, the J end by 1 base, with 8 bases between. This CDR3 comprises 13 residues. The germline V gene encodes CDR1 SGHRS and CDR2 YFSETQ. Written as DNA, the CDR3 is TGCGCCAGCAGCGGGGAGGGGAACACTGAAGCTTTCTTT. Translated, it gives CASSGEGNTEAFF.

The chain employs TRBV15 and TRBJ1-5, with a tentative D call TRBD1 (6 bases). Germline assignment: CDR1 LNHNV and CDR2 YYDKDF (reference sequence). This CDR3 has 14 residues. V was clipped by 3 bases and J by 4 bases, with 10 bases between them. The DNA of the CDR3 is TGTGCCACCAGCAGGGACAGCGCAAATCAGCCCCAGCATTTT. It codes for CATSRDSANQPQHF.

This clonotype was picked up a small number of times. The CDR3: CSVDWGQGSTYEQYF. CDR3 coding DNA: TGCAGCGTTGATTGGGGACAGGGGTCGACCTACGAGCAGTACTTC. The chain has TRBV29-1 and TRBJ2-7; 10 nucleotides align to TRBD1. The CDR3 spans 15 residues. Germline values: CDR1 SQVTM, CDR2 ANQGSEA. J was trimmed by 2 bases and V by 3 bases; bases with no gene match: 7.